Sequencing of this T cell receptor (beta chain) was carried out in a study of T cell responses to AZD1222 COVID-19 vaccine. Findings of the study overall: Baseline antibody screening turned up just six seropositive AZD1222 recipients. Donor demographics were predominantly white British with a female majority; clonal diversity may be underestimated. Reports indicate that nearly half of spike-specific TCRs are directed at unmutated variant regions.

Germline-derived CDR1 and CDR2 are GTSNPN and SVGIG (reference sequence). The V end lost 0 bases, the J end lost 5 bases, and 10 bases lay between the germline ends. The CDR3 is 13 residues long. Second-dose intervals near 4 or 12 weeks were combined. This clone was counted between two and nine times. As yet, its antigen is unknown. Only in-frame clones appear in the TCRdb table, and some are missing; sequencing was by immunoSEQ multiplex PCR. The sample contains 100,000 to 150,000 clones, around 90% of which appear only once. This sequence originates from an adult who received the AZD1222 COVID-19 vaccine. The chain carries TRBV30 and TRBJ2-5; D unclear. The specimen was peripheral blood, collected 28 days after the second AZD1222 dose. CDR3 sequence reads: CAWSVQGSETQYF. Written as DNA, the CDR3 is TGTGCCTGGAGTGTACAAGGGTCGGAGACCCAGTACTTC.